These 14 T cell receptor beta chains came from one sample sequenced in a study of blood T cell repertoires in COVID-19. The protocol was immunoSEQ multiplex PCR, while the TCRdb copy is restricted to in-frame clones and leaves out a portion. The sample records 200,000 to 300,000 clones, about 88% being singletons. Sequences were obtained from peripheral blood. All receptors derive from a man in his sixties who had recovered from COVID-19.

J is TRBJ2-7 and V is TRBV7-2; TRBD1 aligns across 8 bases. CDR3 size: 15 residues. The germline CDR1 and CDR2 sequences are SGHTA and FQGNSA. Trimming removed 5 bases from V and 2 bases from J; junction bases left unmatched: 8. CDR3 nucleotides: TGTGCCAGCAGCCCAGGACAGGGAAGGACCTACGAGCAGTACTTC. Translation: CASSPGQGRTYEQYF.

This chain uses TRBV10-3 with TRBJ1-2; the D gene is possibly TRBD1 (6 bases). Trimming took 0 bases from V and 0 from J, leaving 8 bases between them. There are 15 residues in the CDR3. Germline V gene lookup returns CDR1 ENHRY and CDR2 SYGVKD. CDR3 residues: CAISESDRTNYGYTF. Written as DNA, the CDR3 is TGTGCCATCAGTGAGTCTGACAGGACTAACTATGGCTACACCTTC.

This clone was seen a handful of times. The chain links TRBV11-2 to TRBJ2-7, with 10 bases fitting TRBD1. CDR3 length: 18 amino acids. CDR1 is SGHAT and CDR2 is FQNNGV in the germline V gene. V dropped 5 bases and J dropped 7; count of bases not matched to a gene: 20. The CDR3 reads CASSQQAGTGDRRREQYF. As DNA, the CDR3 is TGTGCCAGCAGCCAGCAAGCCGGGACAGGGGATCGGCGGCGGGAGCAGTACTTC. Complete variable domain (other parts from reference TRBV11-2 and TRBJ2-7): EAGVAQSPRYKIIEKRQSVAFWCNPISGHATLYWYQQILGQGPKLLIQFQNNGVVDDSQLPKDRFSAERLKGVDSTLKIQPAKLEDSAVYLCASSQQAGTGDRRREQYFGPGTRLTVT.

This clone was detected a few times. This chain connects TRBV6-5 to TRBJ2-3; the D gene is possibly TRBD1 (6 bases). This CDR3 has 14 amino acids. Trimming took off 5 bases at V and 5 bases at J, with 14 bases between the two ends. Germline V gene data show CDR1 as MNHEY and CDR2 as SVGAGI. CDR3 DNA sequence: TGTGCCAGCAGTCGGAATCCACAGGGAGATACGCAGTATTTT. Translated: CASSRNPQGDTQYF.

The chain employs TRBV3-1 (or the pseudogene TRBV3-2) and TRBJ2-5; 8 bases fit TRBD2. The trim removed 6 bases at V and 13 bases at J, leaving 16 bases unmatched. Germline values: CDR1 LGHDT, CDR2 YNNKEL (reference sequence). This CDR3 is built from 14 residues. CDR3 DNA sequence: TGTGCCAGCAGTCAGCTCGGCTATAGCGGGACCAGGTACTTC. Protein: CASSQLGYSGTRYF.

The chain couples TRBV5-1 to TRBJ2-3; 10 bases line up with TRBD2. Looked up from germline, CDR1 is SGHRS and CDR2 is YFSETQ. This CDR3 is 17 amino acids long. J lost 0 bases, V lost 4 bases, and 8 bases had no gene match. CDR3 region: CASSPPLAGDSTDTQYF. DNA for the CDR3: TGCGCCAGCAGCCCCCCGCTAGCGGGGGATAGCACAGATACGCAGTATTTT.

The chain joins TRBV3-1 (or the pseudogene TRBV3-2) to TRBJ2-3; TRBD1 might be the D (6 bases). V was trimmed by 1 base and J by 3 bases, leaving 14 bases between them. Germline V gene data show CDR1 as LGHDT and CDR2 as YNNKEL (reference sequence). The CDR3 is made up of 16 amino acids. CDR3 coding DNA: TGTGCCAGCAGCCAAGGACTGGGGGCGCGGACAGATACGCAGTATTTT. It codes for CASSQGLGARTDTQYF.

V usage is TRBV5-6 and J usage is TRBJ2-1; 8 positions agree with TRBD1. Germline loops: CDR1 SGHDT, CDR2 YYEEEE. There are 16 residues in the CDR3. Trimming took 5 bases from V and 2 from J; bases not matched to a gene: 9. As DNA, the CDR3 is TGTGCCAGCAGGACGGGGGTCAGGGGGCCCTACAATGAGCAGTTCTTC. Its protein product is CASRTGVRGPYNEQFF.

The V call is TRBV7-2, the J call TRBJ2-7, with TRBD2 matching 7 bases. The J segment lost 4 bases and the V segment lost 0 bases, leaving 3 bases of the junction unmatched. The CDR3 totals 14 residues. CDR1 is SGHTA, CDR2 FQGNSA, per germline. CDR3: CASSLATSVYEQYF. CDR3 DNA: TGTGCCAGCAGCTTAGCAACTAGCGTATACGAGCAGTACTTC. The entire variable domain, with the rest obtained from reference TRBV7-2 and TRBJ2-7, is as follows: GAGVSQSPSNKVTEKGKDVELRCDPISGHTALYWYRQSLGQGLEFLIYFQGNSAPDKSGLPSDRFSAERTGGSVSTLTIQRTQQEDSAVYLCASSLATSVYEQYFGPGTRLTVT.

The sample holds one count of this clone. V and J are TRBV18 and TRBJ2-5; 11 bases map to TRBD1. V lost 2 bases to trimming and J lost 6 bases; unmatched junction nucleotides: 5. In germline, CDR1 is KGHSH, CDR2 LQKENI. The CDR3 runs to 15 residues. This CDR3 is CASSPGTGGSQTQYF. CDR3 DNA: TGTGCCAGCTCACCAGGGACAGGGGGATCTCAGACCCAGTACTTC.

V gene TRBV9 combines with J gene TRBJ1-6, with 10 positions matching TRBD1. Looked up from germline, CDR1 is SGDLS and CDR2 is YYNGEE. The trim removed 3 bases at V and 8 bases at J, leaving 5 bases unmatched. The CDR3 is made up of 15 amino acids. In nucleotides, the CDR3 is TGTGCCAGCAGCGCGCCCGGGACAGGGGATTCACCCCTCCACTTT. It specifies CASSAPGTGDSPLHF. The full variable domain, in which reference TRBV9 and TRBJ1-6 provide the parts outside the CDR3, is DSGVTQTPKHLITATGQRVTLRCSPRSGDLSVYWYQQSLDQGLQFLIQYYNGEERAKGNILERFSAQQFPDLHSELNLSSLELGDSALYFCASSAPGTGDSPLHFGNGTRLTVT.

This clone was recorded once. The chain has TRBV19 and TRBJ1-6; D call uncertain. Trimming took off 4 bases at V and 6 bases at J, with 13 bases between the two ends. CDR1 and CDR2 (germline): LNHDA, SQIVND (reference sequence). The CDR3 runs to 15 residues. The CDR3 DNA reads TGTGCCAGTAGTAACAGCCAGACGCTTAATTCACCCCTCCACTTT. This codes for CASSNSQTLNSPLHF.

This chain joins TRBV4-2 and TRBJ2-7; possibly TRBD1 for D (6 bases). Per the germline V gene, CDR1 is LGHNA and CDR2 is YNFKEQ. CDR3 length equals 14 residues. V dropped 4 bases and J dropped 6 bases, with 16 bases sitting between them. The CDR3 loop is CASSRDKGRGEQYF. Written as DNA, the CDR3 is TGTGCCAGCAGCCGGGACAAGGGTAGGGGCGAGCAGTACTTC.

The gene calls are TRBV19 and TRBJ2-1; the match to TRBD2 covers 9 bases. Germline V gene data show CDR1 as LNHDA and CDR2 as SQIVND (reference sequence). Trimming cost V 3 bases and J 5 bases; bases outside gene matches: 8. CDR3 size: 16 residues. Here the CDR3 DNA reads TGTGCCAGTAGTATTCTTGCGGGGGGGGTAGACAATGAGCAGTTCTTC. It yields the protein CASSILAGGVDNEQFF.